Sequencing of this TCR beta chain was carried out in a study of beta chain features in type 1 diabetes. The investigators reverse transcribed all of the isolated RNA, so they sequenced expressed TCRB transcripts. Profiled with immunoSEQ multiplex PCR; TCRdb holds only in-frame clones, not every one. The repertoire consists of some 150,000 clones, with nearly 50% occurring once and the leading ten covering under 0.45%. Of note for this clone: As yet, its antigen is unknown.

Germline V CDR1 and CDR2: SGHAT, FQDESV (reference sequence). V was cut by 1 base and J by 5 bases, with 14 bases left in between. The CDR3 runs to 15 residues. Based on CD45RO/CCR7/CD25/CD127/CD95/CD27, CD4+ regulatory, stem cell-like memory, naive and central memory cells were sorted. All sorted populations exceeded 95% purity. Study findings and constraints: More deletions and fewer insertions at VDJ junctions were found in patients with type 1 diabetes. Researchers could not determine here whether HLA type influences TCRB rearrangement.

The V and J genes are TRBV11-1 and TRBJ2-5; a weak D match, TRBD2 (5 bases). Input material: Tregs from blood. The source of this sequence is a man younger than 35 in good health. The CDR3 here is CASSLGLEGWETQYF. The DNA for the CDR3 is TGTGCCAGCAGCTTAGGGTTAGAGGGTTGGGAGACCCAGTACTTC.